A single sample gave rise to the 30 T cell receptor beta chains below, sequenced in a study of blood T cell repertoires in COVID-19. TCRdb's table, derived via immunoSEQ multiplex PCR, lists solely in-frame clones and lacks some. The table lists 110,000 or so clones, around 84% of them singletons. The specimen was peripheral blood. Receptors were obtained from a human donor in a cohort sampled during active COVID-19.

The count of this clone is one. The chain combines TRBV28 with TRBJ2-5; TRBD1 is a possible D gene (6 bases). With 4 bases removed from V and 5 bases from J, the gap between germline ends came to 17 bases. Germline CDR1 MDHEN, CDR2 SYDVKM. This CDR3 spans 15 amino acids. This CDR3 is CASSSPGHPRETQYF. As DNA, the CDR3 is TGTGCCAGCAGTTCCCCGGGACACCCTAGGGAGACCCAGTACTTC.

This clone was observed a single time. The missing conserved phenylalanine or tryptophan at the end of this CDR3 makes a read error likely. The DNA is omitted, as the CDR3 cannot be located on it reliably, and the CDR3 follows TCRdb's listing. CDR3: CAIFRGTLS. This chain connects TRBV10-3 to TRBJ2-7; TRBD1 is the table's D call, not checked against the DNA. CDR1 and CDR2 (germline): ENHRY, SYGVKD. The CDR3 is 9 residues long, counting both termini.

The chain combines TRBV10-1 with TRBJ2-1; unclear D gene. V was cut by 8 bases and J by 0 bases, with 11 bases left in between. The CDR3 spans 14 residues. Germline V gene sequence: CDR1 WNHNN, CDR2 SYGVQD (reference sequence). The CDR3: CASSGSNSYNEQFF. DNA for the CDR3: TGCGCCAGCTCCGGGTCAAACTCCTACAATGAGCAGTTCTTC.

The J gene is TRBJ2-1, the V gene TRBV7-3; TRBD1 matches at 8 bases. The germline CDR1 and CDR2 sequences are SGHTA and FQGTGA. The V gene end was trimmed by 5 bases and the J gene end by 10 bases; junction bases not matched to a gene: 7. This CDR3 is built from 13 residues. In nucleotides, the CDR3 is TGTGCCAGCAGCCCCCGGACAGGGAAAGAGCAGTTCTTC. It encodes CASSPRTGKEQFF.

In DNA form, the CDR3 reads TGCAGCGTTGAAGTCTGGGACCAGGGGGACCACGAGCAGTACTTC. Protein: CSVEVWDQGDHEQYF. The V and J genes are TRBV29-1 and TRBJ2-7; 7 bases line up with TRBD1. Germline CDR1 is SQVTM and CDR2 is ANQGSEA. V lost 1 base and J lost 5; bases outside the gene matches: 11. The CDR3 totals 15 residues.

The chain employs TRBV14 and TRBJ2-7; 7 positions match TRBD2. The CDR3 runs 17 residues. V was clipped by 1 base and J by 3 bases; unmatched bases: 12. Germline assignment: CDR1 SGHDN and CDR2 FVKESK. CDR3 sequence: CASSQALGGTRSYEQYF. CDR3 nucleotide sequence: TGTGCCAGCAGCCAAGCCTTGGGGGGGACTCGGAGCTACGAGCAGTACTTC.

The chain carries TRBV15 and TRBJ1-1; no clear D gene. Between the trimmed V and J ends, which lost 0 bases and 1 base, there was a span of 12 bases. The CDR3 is 16 amino acids. Germline V gene data show CDR1 as LNHNV and CDR2 as YYDKDF (reference sequence). This CDR3 is CATSRDRAQTNTEAFF. CDR3 coding DNA: TGTGCCACCAGCAGAGATCGTGCACAGACGAACACTGAAGCTTTCTTT.

The chain combines TRBV19 with TRBJ2-7; D might be TRBD1 (5 bases). The V gene's germline CDR1 is LNHDA and CDR2 SQIVND (reference sequence). V was clipped by 0 bases and J by 2 bases, with 11 bases between them. The CDR3 runs to 15 residues. CDR3 loop: CASSIDPTGTYEQYF. CDR3 DNA: TGTGCCAGTAGTATAGATCCCACAGGAACCTACGAGCAGTACTTC.

J is TRBJ2-2 and V is TRBV18; no reliable D call. This CDR3 is built from 14 residues. Trimming stripped 2 bases from V and 3 bases from J, with 7 bases between. Germline CDR1 KGHSH, CDR2 LQKENI. The CDR3, as DNA: TGTGCCAGCTCACCAATGAGGTACACCGGGGAGCTGTTTTTT. Protein product: CASSPMRYTGELFF.

The CDR3 DNA sequence: TGTGCCAGCAGTGACAGGAATAATTCACCCCTCCACTTT. Amino acids: CASSDRNNSPLHF. The genes are TRBV6-1 and TRBJ1-6; D unclear. CDR1 is MNHNS, CDR2 SASEGT, per germline. V was pared by 3 bases and J by 5 bases, with 5 bases between. There are 13 residues in the CDR3.

This chain links TRBV28 with TRBJ2-5; D unclear. This CDR3 is built from 13 residues. CDR1 is MDHEN, CDR2 SYDVKM, per germline. V gave up 1 base and J gave up 2 bases, with 5 bases separating them. Here the CDR3 reads CASSLSVQETQYF. The CDR3, as DNA: TGTGCCAGCAGTTTATCAGTTCAAGAGACCCAGTACTTC.

This chain connects TRBV7-8 to TRBJ1-5; D gene uncertain. The CDR3 covers 14 residues. Germline V gene lookup returns CDR1 SGHVS and CDR2 FQNEAQ. V was cut by 8 bases and J by 4 bases, with 15 bases left in between. The CDR3 DNA reads TGTGCCAGCCAAGAGGGCCCCCTTAATCAGCCCCAGCATTTT. Amino acids: CASQEGPLNQPQHF. Full variable domain (missing parts from reference TRBV7-8 and TRBJ1-5): GAGVSQSPRYKVAKRGQDVALRCDPISGHVSLFWYQQALGQGPEFLTYFQNEAQLDKSGLPSDRFFAERPEGSVSTLKIQRTQQEDSAVYLCASQEGPLNQPQHFGDGTRLSIL.

This chain joins TRBV6-2 or TRBV6-3 and TRBJ1-5; D unresolved. The CDR3 is 14 amino acids. V gave up 6 bases and J gave up 5 bases, with 14 bases separating them. Per germline, CDR1 MNHEY and CDR2 SVGEGT. CDR3 sequence: CASSPPGGYQPQHF. The CDR3 nucleotides are TGTGCCAGCAGCCCCCCGGGTGGATATCAGCCCCAGCATTTT.

The chain recombines TRBV4-2 with TRBJ2-4; 9 bases align to TRBD2. The CDR3 runs to 17 residues. V lost 0 bases to trimming and J lost 5 bases; unmatched junction nucleotides: 8. Germline V gives CDR1 LGHNA, CDR2 YNFKEQ. DNA for the CDR3: TGTGCCAGCAGCCAAGATGCGGCGGGGGGGTCCCAAAACATTCAGTACTTC. This translates into CASSQDAAGGSQNIQYF.

The chain combines TRBV19 with TRBJ1-1; perhaps TRBD1 as D (5 bases). There are 14 residues in the CDR3. Germline V lookup: CDR1 LNHDA, CDR2 SQIVND (reference sequence). Trimming left V 9 bases short and J 2 bases short, with 16 bases between. The CDR3 loop is CASHQGVPNTEAFF. CDR3 in DNA: TGTGCCAGCCACCAAGGGGTTCCAAACACTGAAGCTTTCTTT.

This sequence joins TRBV6-5 and TRBJ2-3; no reliable D call. Germline CDR1 reads MNHEY; CDR2 reads SVGAGI. With 0 bases removed from V and 2 bases from J, the gap between germline ends came to 12 bases. This CDR3 has 16 amino acids. CDR3 DNA sequence: TGTGCCAGCAGTTACTCCCCGGGTCGAGACACAGATACGCAGTATTTT. Translating gives CASSYSPGRDTDTQYF.

The V and J genes are TRBV30 and TRBJ2-5; 7 nucleotides line up with TRBD1. Germline-derived CDR1 and CDR2 are GTSNPN and SVGIG (reference sequence). The CDR3 loop spans 14 amino acids. V shed 3 bases, J shed 4 bases, and the junction held 8 bases outside the gene matches. The CDR3 sequence: CAWRVTGVGETQYF. In nucleotides, the CDR3 is TGTGCCTGGAGAGTCACAGGGGTTGGAGAGACCCAGTACTTC.

This chain joins TRBV4-3 and TRBJ2-1; D is perhaps TRBD1 (5 bases). The CDR3 has 15 residues. Deletions cut 4 bases from V and 9 bases from J, with 19 bases between. The germline V gene has CDR1 LGHNA and CDR2 YSLEER. CDR3 in DNA: TGCGCCAGCAGCCCCCAGCAGGGCAACCCGGGTGAGCAGTTCTTC. It codes for CASSPQQGNPGEQFF.

This chain connects TRBV27 to TRBJ2-2; D is unclear. With 4 bases removed from V and 0 bases from J, the gap between germline ends came to 9 bases. Germline V gene data show CDR1 as MNHEY and CDR2 as SMNVEV (reference sequence). The CDR3 totals 15 residues. The CDR3 nucleotides are TGTGCCAGCAGTTCAGGCCGGACGAACACCGGGGAGCTGTTTTTT. This translates into CASSSGRTNTGELFF.

The chain employs TRBV7-2 and TRBJ2-3; 15 nucleotides match TRBD2. The J segment lost 4 bases and the V segment lost 4 bases, leaving 3 bases of the junction unmatched. Germline CDR1 and CDR2: SGHTA and FQGNSA. CDR3 length: 16 residues. The CDR3 region has the DNA TGTGCCAGCAGCTCGGGACTAGCGGGGGGTTCAGATACGCAGTATTTT. It encodes CASSSGLAGGSDTQYF.

This clone has just one count. The V and J genes are TRBV12-3 or TRBV12-4 and TRBJ1-2; the D is unclear. V was pared by 3 bases and J by 6 bases, with 11 bases between. CDR3 length equals 13 residues. For the CDR3, the DNA is TGTGCCAGCAGTTTCGACACCGCGAATGGCTACACCTTC. It encodes CASSFDTANGYTF.

The CDR3 DNA sequence: TGTGCCAGCAGTTTTAGTGGCCAGGGGGCAAAATCACCCCTCCACTTT. Its protein product is CASSFSGQGAKSPLHF. This sequence joins TRBV27 and TRBJ1-6; 8 bases are a match to TRBD1. Germline CDR1 MNHEY, CDR2 SMNVEV (reference sequence). Germline trimming cut 3 bases from V and 10 bases from J; bases unmatched to any gene: 11. The CDR3 is 16 amino acids.

V is TRBV7-2 and J is TRBJ2-3, with TRBD2 identical over 9 bases. This CDR3 spans 16 amino acids. Trimming removed 1 base from V and 3 bases from J; junction bases left unmatched: 5. CDR1 is SGHTA, CDR2 FQGNSA, per germline. The CDR3 nucleotides are TGTGCCAGCAGCTTAGGCTTTAGCGGGGGAACAGATACGCAGTATTTT. Translated: CASSLGFSGGTDTQYF.

V and J are TRBV3-1 (or the pseudogene TRBV3-2) and TRBJ1-3; perhaps TRBD1 as D (5 bases). Trimming removed 6 bases at V and 8 bases at J, with 14 bases between. This CDR3 has 13 amino acids. Germline loops: CDR1 LGHDT, CDR2 YNNKEL (reference sequence). The CDR3: CASRRRGHDTIYF. CDR3 DNA sequence: TGTGCCAGCAGAAGAAGGGGCCATGACACCATATATTTT.

This clone was seen a single time. The chain recombines TRBV30 with TRBJ2-6, with D unresolved. Germline V CDR1 and CDR2: GTSNPN, SVGIG (reference sequence). V was pared by 2 bases and J by 2 bases, with 7 bases between. The CDR3 has 14 amino acids. This CDR3 reads CAWSSGPGANVLTF. The CDR3 DNA follows: TGTGCCTGGAGTAGTGGCCCTGGGGCCAACGTCCTGACTTTC. Full variable domain (remainder filled in from reference TRBV30 and TRBJ2-6): SQTIHQWPATLVQPVGSPLSLECTVEGTSNPNLYWYRQAAGRGLQLLFYSVGIGQISSEVPQNLSASRPQDRQFILSSKKLLLSDSGFYLCAWSSGPGANVLTFGAGSRLTVL.

This chain links TRBV6-6 with TRBJ1-2; the match to TRBD1 covers 7 bases. Germline CDR1 and CDR2: MNHNY and SVGAGI (reference sequence). The CDR3 is 14 amino acids. V shed 2 bases, J shed 6 bases, and the junction held 6 bases outside the gene matches. The CDR3 region is CASSYPDRDDGYTF. CDR3 nucleotides: TGTGCCAGCAGTTACCCCGACAGGGATGATGGCTACACCTTC.

The chain's CDR3 is CASSPRPGGELFF. The CDR3 DNA follows: TGTGCCAGTAGTCCACGACCCGGGGGGGAGCTGTTTTTT. V gene TRBV19 combines with J gene TRBJ2-2, with D uncertain. V gave up 5 bases and J gave up 8 bases, with 12 bases separating them. This CDR3 has 13 amino acids. Germline V CDR1 and CDR2: LNHDA, SQIVND (reference sequence). Using reference TRBV19 and TRBJ2-2 for the parts outside the CDR3, the full variable domain is DGGITQSPKYLFRKEGQNVTLSCEQNLNHDAMYWYRQDPGQGLRLIYYSQIVNDFQKGDIAEGYSVSREKKESFPLTVTSAQKNPTAFYLCASSPRPGGELFFGEGSRLTVL.

A single count supports this clone. V gene TRBV6-5 combines with J gene TRBJ2-7, with TRBD1 identical over 12 bases. Unmatched junction bases numbered 4, after V lost 6 bases and J lost 4 bases. CDR1 and CDR2 from the germline V gene are MNHEY and SVGAGI. The CDR3 length is 14 residues. The CDR3 DNA follows: TGTGCCAGCAGGGGGACAGGGGGCTTGTACGAGCAGTACTTC. It yields the protein CASRGTGGLYEQYF.

The chain couples TRBV28 to TRBJ1-5; D not resolved. The V gene's germline CDR1 is MDHEN and CDR2 SYDVKM. The V and J ends lost 5 bases and 0 bases respectively, with 5 bases between them. The CDR3 has 13 residues. The CDR3 here is CASSPNSNQPQHF. The CDR3 DNA sequence: TGTGCCAGCAGTCCTAATAGCAATCAGCCCCAGCATTTT.

In its sample, this clone was seen once. The CDR3 loop reads CASSVNYPTDTQYF. The CDR3 DNA reads TGTGCCAGCAGCGTGAACTACCCCACAGATACGCAGTATTTT. V gene TRBV9 combines with J gene TRBJ2-3; the D is unclear. Germline loops: CDR1 SGDLS, CDR2 YYNGEE. This CDR3 spans 14 amino acids. Between the trimmed V and J ends, which lost 2 bases and 2 bases, there was a span of 9 bases.